The following is a T cell receptor (beta chain) sequence with its context. Its antigen is undetermined. The repertoire was sequenced with immunoSEQ multiplex PCR; TCRdb's copy has only in-frame clones and lacks some. Among 65,000 to 95,000 clones listed, under 80% were seen once. The entry originates in a study of vaccination effects on CD4 cells after COVID-19. Across the whole study: Post-vaccine samples followed the second dose by a median of 72 days. Notes on the study in general: Healthy vaccinees' vaccine-induced clones included only 1 of 255 that recognized common cold coronaviruses. In the late period after vaccination, infection- and vaccine-induced clones contracted markedly.

Trimming shortened V by 7 bases and J by 3 bases, and 13 bases separated the two germline ends. The CDR3 has 14 residues. Germline CDR1 is MNHEY and CDR2 is SVGAGI. The ViraFEST assay expanded antigen-specific CD4+ T cells with viral peptide pools before sequencing. Cells that had been cultured for ten to eleven days were the source of isolated CD4+ T cells. Two-dose vaccination with either BNT162b2 or mRNA-1273 was given to the participants. On both days 3 and 7, half of the culture medium was replaced with IL-2 medium. The chain links TRBV6-5 to TRBJ1-5; D may be TRBD1 (6 bases). The sample consisted of CD4+ T cells from PBMCs cultured with HCoV-OC43 spike peptides, taken after COVID-19 vaccination. Subset of the sample: HCoV-OC43 spike overlapping peptide pool stimulation. This TCR was sampled from a human donor who received a COVID-19 vaccine. The CDR3 loop is CASMGHQNNQPQHF. CDR3 coding DNA: TGTGCCAGCATGGGACACCAGAACAATCAGCCCCAGCATTTT.